This passage covers 28 T cell receptor beta chains from one sample sequenced in a study of shared clonotypes between healthy human individuals. TCRdb's copy holds only in-frame clones and misses some; the assay was immunoSEQ multiplex PCR. The repertoire consists of 1,400,000 or so clones, with approximately 98.5% occurring once and the leading ten covering under 0.45%. Sequenced material: naive CD4+ T cells sorted from blood. Documented subset: CD45RA+ positively selected. The receptors here all came from a man aged 25-40 years in good health.

The chain links TRBV7-2 to TRBJ2-3; 7 positions agree with TRBD2. Looked up from germline, CDR1 is SGHTA and CDR2 is FQGNSA. V lost 6 bases, J lost 2 bases, and 11 bases stayed unmatched. The CDR3 consists of 16 residues. CDR3 region: CASSPNGLAVTDTQYF. The CDR3 DNA reads as TGTGCCAGCAGTCCCAACGGGCTAGCGGTCACAGATACGCAGTATTTT. The complete variable domain, with remaining parts taken from reference TRBV7-2 and TRBJ2-3, reads GAGVSQSPSNKVTEKGKDVELRCDPISGHTALYWYRQSLGQGLEFLIYFQGNSAPDKSGLPSDRFSAERTGGSVSTLTIQRTQQEDSAVYLCASSPNGLAVTDTQYFGPGTRLTVL.

V is TRBV2 and J is TRBJ1-1; 7 bases are a match to TRBD1. Germline-derived CDR1 and CDR2 are SNHLY and FYNNEI. CDR3 length: 12 residues. J was trimmed by 1 base and V by 10 bases; bases with no gene match: 3. Written as DNA, the CDR3 is TGTGCCAAGCGGGACAGGAACACTGAAGCTTTCTTT. This gives the protein CAKRDRNTEAFF.

This chain connects TRBV5-4 to TRBJ1-2, with D perhaps matching TRBD1 (5 bases). V was shortened by 5 bases and J by 2 bases, with 16 bases between the two germline ends. Germline V gene lookup returns CDR1 SGHNT and CDR2 YYREEE (reference sequence). CDR3 size: 15 residues. The CDR3 region has the DNA TGTGCCAGCAGGGACCAGGGCAGGGAGAACTATGGCTACACCTTC. Translated: CASRDQGRENYGYTF.

V usage is TRBV18 and J usage is TRBJ1-5, with D tentatively TRBD1 (6 bases). CDR1 is KGHSH and CDR2 is LQKENI in the germline V gene. Trimming took off 6 bases at V and 5 bases at J, with 14 bases between the two ends. CDR3 length: 14 residues. In nucleotides, the CDR3 is TGTGCCAGCTCGCCAGGGGAGGGGTATCAGCCCCAGCATTTT. This sequence encodes CASSPGEGYQPQHF. Looking up the rest from reference TRBV18 and TRBJ1-5 gives the full variable domain: NAGVMQNPRHLVRRRGQEARLRCSPMKGHSHVYWYRQLPEEGLKFMVYLQKENIIDESGMPKERFSAEFPKEGPSILRIQQVVRGDSAAYFCASSPGEGYQPQHFGDGTRLSIL.

The table lists this clone with a count of one. The V and J genes are TRBV12-1 and TRBJ2-7; the table's D call, TRBD2, has no DNA check behind it. TRBV12-1 is a known pseudogene. The CDR3 totals 18 residues. CDR3 coding DNA: TGTGCCAGCAGCTTTCCGATTCTAGCGGGAGTACCTCCCTACGAGCAGTACTTC. This encodes CASSFPILAGVPPYEQYF.

V gene TRBV11-3 combines with J gene TRBJ2-1; D is unresolved. In germline, CDR1 is SGHNT, CDR2 YENEEA. The CDR3 totals 16 residues. Trimming took off 5 bases at V and 2 bases at J, with 16 bases between the two ends. The CDR3 DNA sequence: TGTGCCAGCAGCGAGAGCCAATACTCAACCTACAATGAGCAGTTCTTC. Amino acid sequence: CASSESQYSTYNEQFF. The complete variable domain, with remaining parts taken from reference TRBV11-3 and TRBJ2-1, reads EAGVVQSPRYKIIEKKQPVAFWCNPISGHNTLYWYLQNLGQGPELLIRYENEEAVDDSQLPKDRFSAERLKGVDSTLKIQPAELGDSAVYLCASSESQYSTYNEQFFGPGTRLTVL.

This clone came up once. The genes are TRBV7-2 and TRBJ2-1; unclear D gene. The germline V and J ends were trimmed by 5 bases and 10 bases, with 9 bases remaining between them. The germline V gene encodes CDR1 SGHTA and CDR2 FQGNSA. This CDR3 is built from 11 residues. In DNA form, the CDR3 reads TGTGCCAGCAGCCCGGCCGAAGAGCAGTTCTTC. It codes for CASSPAEEQFF. Supplemented by reference TRBV7-2 and TRBJ2-1, the full variable domain reads GAGVSQSPSNKVTEKGKDVELRCDPISGHTALYWYRQSLGQGLEFLIYFQGNSAPDKSGLPSDRFSAERTGGSVSTLTIQRTQQEDSAVYLCASSPAEEQFFGPGTRLTVL.

The chain is built from TRBV11-1 and TRBJ2-4; D is uncertain. V dropped 5 bases and J dropped 5 bases, with 7 bases sitting between them. Germline V CDR1 and CDR2: SGHAT, FQDESV (reference sequence). The CDR3 is 12 amino acids. This chain's CDR3 is CASSDGENIQYF. The CDR3 DNA reads as TGTGCCAGCAGCGATGGCGAAAACATTCAGTACTTC.

The chain employs TRBV10-3 and TRBJ2-5; TRBD2 is a possible D gene (5 bases). The DNA end is more similar to TRBJ2-7, so the J call may be wrong. The V gene's germline CDR1 is ENHRY and CDR2 SYGVKD. This CDR3 contains 17 residues. The CDR3 here is CAILDPSVGEPTYEQYF. The CDR3 DNA is TGTGCCATACTGGACCCTTCTGTCGGGGAACCCACCTACGAGCAGTACTTC.

The genes are TRBV27 and TRBJ2-1; tentatively, D is TRBD1 or TRBD2 (5 bases each). Germline assignment: CDR1 MNHEY and CDR2 SMNVEV (reference sequence). The CDR3 runs to 15 residues. V lost 8 bases to trimming and J lost 5 bases, with 19 bases between them. The CDR3 region is CASPILGDPNNEQFF. DNA for the CDR3: TGTGCCAGCCCTATCCTCGGGGACCCTAACAATGAGCAGTTCTTC.

The chain recombines TRBV9 with TRBJ2-1, with D possibly being TRBD1 (10 bases). V lost 0 bases and J 10 bases, leaving 29 bases between the germline ends. The CDR3 spans 19 residues. The V gene's germline CDR1 is SGDLS and CDR2 YYNGEE. CDR3 loop: CASSVGSGLDLAGQGEQFF. Written as DNA, the CDR3 is TGTGCCAGCAGCGTAGGGAGCGGACTTGACCTAGCGGGACAGGGGGAGCAGTTCTTC.

The gene calls are TRBV27 and TRBJ1-5; 9 nucleotides line up with TRBD1. Germline assignment: CDR1 MNHEY and CDR2 SMNVEV (reference sequence). This CDR3 contains 13 residues. J gave up 0 bases and V 11 bases, and 2 bases lay outside the gene matches. The chain's CDR3 is CARDRDSNQPQHF. CDR3 sequence (DNA): TGTGCCCGGGACAGGGATAGCAATCAGCCCCAGCATTTT.

This clone was recorded once. This sequence joins TRBV7-8 and TRBJ2-4, with 9 bases lining up with TRBD2. After removal of 5 bases from V and 0 bases from J, the junction contained 11 bases not matched to a gene. Germline CDR1 SGHVS, CDR2 FQNEAQ. CDR3 size: 18 residues. CDR3 loop: CASSEDGLAGEAKNIQYF. The DNA of the CDR3 is TGTGCCAGCAGCGAAGATGGGTTAGCGGGAGAAGCCAAAAACATTCAGTACTTC.

This clone was recorded once. The chain uses TRBV7-9 and TRBJ1-5; D perhaps matches TRBD1 (5 bases). Germline V gene data show CDR1 as SEHNR and CDR2 as FQNEAQ (reference sequence). Trimming shortened V by 3 bases and J by 4 bases, and 10 bases separated the two germline ends. The CDR3 sequence is 14 residues long. CDR3 sequence reads: CASSFPEGNQPQHF. In DNA, the CDR3 is TGTGCCAGCAGCTTCCCGGAGGGGAATCAGCCCCAGCATTTT.

The CDR3 loop is CASSPSSGGREAFF. In nucleotides, the CDR3 is TGTGCCAGCTCGCCTAGCTCTGGGGGGCGCGAAGCTTTCTTT. V usage is TRBV18 and J usage is TRBJ1-1; D may be TRBD1 (6 bases). Germline V lookup: CDR1 KGHSH, CDR2 LQKENI. V was cut by 6 bases and J by 8 bases, with 19 bases left in between. The CDR3 contains 14 residues.

V usage is TRBV11-3 and J usage is TRBJ2-1; no clear D gene. Germline CDR1 SGHNT, CDR2 YENEEA. The CDR3 covers 17 residues. V gave up 5 bases and J gave up 0 bases, with 17 bases separating them. CDR3 loop: CASSLYGDRSSYNEQFF. CDR3 nucleotide sequence: TGTGCCAGCAGCCTCTATGGGGATAGAAGCTCCTACAATGAGCAGTTCTTC.

V and J are TRBV6-1 and TRBJ1-2; no reliable D call. Germline lookup yields CDR1 MNHNS and CDR2 SASEGT. Trimming shortened V by 7 bases and J by 2 bases, and 11 bases separated the two germline ends. CDR3 size: 13 residues. Here the CDR3 DNA reads TGTGCCAGCAAGGTTGGCAAGAACTATGGCTACACCTTC. This sequence encodes CASKVGKNYGYTF.

The genes are TRBV5-4 and TRBJ1-4; 8 nucleotides match TRBD1. Per the germline V gene, CDR1 is SGHNT and CDR2 is YYREEE (reference sequence). CDR3 size: 13 residues. V shed 6 bases and J 5 bases; nucleotides not matched to a gene: 3. The CDR3 region has the DNA TGTGCCAGCAAGGGACAGGAGAATGAAAAACTGTTTTTT. Its protein product is CASKGQENEKLFF.

Worth noting for this clone: Additional DNA sequences in this sample encode the identical CDR3. The J gene is TRBJ2-1, the V gene TRBV9, with TRBD2 matching 7 bases. Germline V gene data show CDR1 as SGDLS and CDR2 as YYNGEE. The CDR3 has 14 amino acids. V lost 1 base and J lost 3; bases outside the gene matches: 1. Written as DNA, the CDR3 is TGTGCCAGCAGCGTATCTAGCGGCTACAATGAGCAGTTCTTC. Translated: CASSVSSGYNEQFF.

The rearrangement uses TRBV7-2 and TRBJ2-4, with 10 nucleotides matching TRBD1. V gave up 4 bases and J gave up 8 bases; unmatched junction bases: 8. Germline V gene lookup returns CDR1 SGHTA and CDR2 FQGNSA. This CDR3 is 15 amino acids long. CDR3 sequence (DNA): TGTGCCAGCAGCTATAGGGGGACAGGGGCAGACATTCAGTACTTC. Translating gives CASSYRGTGADIQYF.

V usage is TRBV7-9 and J usage is TRBJ1-3; D remains unclear. The germline gives CDR1 SEHNR, CDR2 FQNEAQ (reference sequence). The germline V and J ends were trimmed by 2 bases and 3 bases, with 5 bases remaining between them. There are 13 residues in the CDR3. CDR3 sequence (DNA): TGTGCCAGCAGCTTACCGGATGGAAACACCATATATTTT. Encoded protein: CASSLPDGNTIYF.

This chain uses TRBV11-3 with TRBJ2-7; no clear D. V was clipped by 0 bases and J by 6 bases, with 9 bases between them. The germline V gene encodes CDR1 SGHNT and CDR2 YENEEA. This CDR3 is 13 amino acids long. In DNA, the CDR3 is TGTGCCAGCAGCTTAGATCCCTCTGGCGAGCAGTACTTC. Amino acid sequence: CASSLDPSGEQYF. Full variable domain (rest looked up from reference TRBV11-3 and TRBJ2-7): EAGVVQSPRYKIIEKKQPVAFWCNPISGHNTLYWYLQNLGQGPELLIRYENEEAVDDSQLPKDRFSAERLKGVDSTLKIQPAELGDSAVYLCASSLDPSGEQYFGPGTRLTVT.

V is TRBV28 and J is TRBJ2-1; D unclear. CDR3 length equals 13 residues. V lost 5 bases, J lost 8 bases, and 13 bases lay in between. From germline, CDR1 is MDHEN and CDR2 SYDVKM. Here the CDR3 DNA reads TGTGCCAGCAGTCATAAGCCAAGGGATGAGCAGTTCTTC. Translation: CASSHKPRDEQFF.

The chain couples TRBV11-2 to TRBJ2-3; 8 nucleotides line up with TRBD1. The CDR3 has 15 amino acids. Germline loops: CDR1 SGHAT, CDR2 FQNNGV. The junction had 3 bases not matched to a gene; V was cut back by 3 bases and J by 1 base. The CDR3 DNA is TGTGCCAGCAGCTTGCAGACAGGGGGCACAGATACGCAGTATTTT. Encoded protein: CASSLQTGGTDTQYF.

The rearrangement joins TRBV5-1 to TRBJ1-2; D is uncertain. V lost 4 bases to trimming and J lost 8 bases, with 18 bases between them. CDR1 and CDR2 from the germline V gene are SGHRS and YFSETQ. The CDR3 is made up of 14 amino acids. In nucleotides, the CDR3 is TGCGCCAGCAGCGAGAACCGGGGAGCTGGGGGCTACACCTTC. This codes for CASSENRGAGGYTF.

The chain recombines TRBV7-8 with TRBJ1-1; the match to TRBD1 covers 10 bases. Germline CDR1 reads SGHVS; CDR2 reads FQNEAQ. The ends lost 5 bases at V and 0 bases at J; junction bases unmatched: 6. This CDR3 has 16 residues. The CDR3 region is CASSPGTGVLNTEAFF. As DNA, the CDR3 is TGTGCCAGCAGCCCCGGGACAGGGGTCTTGAACACTGAAGCTTTCTTT.

The chain has TRBV4-3 and TRBJ2-2, with 11 nucleotides matching TRBD2. Germline V gives CDR1 LGHNA, CDR2 YSLEER. V lost 2 bases to trimming and J lost 4 bases; unmatched junction nucleotides: 6. CDR3 length equals 17 residues. CDR3 coding DNA: TGCGCCAGCAGCCAATCACTAGCGGGAGTTCGCACCGGGGAGCTGTTTTTT. Translation: CASSQSLAGVRTGELFF.

This clone was observed once. The V call is TRBV7-7, the J call TRBJ2-5; 10 bases align to TRBD2. The CDR3 is 14 amino acids. CDR1 and CDR2 (germline): SSHAT, FNYEAQ (reference sequence). CDR3 DNA: TGTGCTAGCGGAAGCGGGGGGGGAAGGGAGACCCAGTACTTC. It is translated as CASGSGGGRETQYF.